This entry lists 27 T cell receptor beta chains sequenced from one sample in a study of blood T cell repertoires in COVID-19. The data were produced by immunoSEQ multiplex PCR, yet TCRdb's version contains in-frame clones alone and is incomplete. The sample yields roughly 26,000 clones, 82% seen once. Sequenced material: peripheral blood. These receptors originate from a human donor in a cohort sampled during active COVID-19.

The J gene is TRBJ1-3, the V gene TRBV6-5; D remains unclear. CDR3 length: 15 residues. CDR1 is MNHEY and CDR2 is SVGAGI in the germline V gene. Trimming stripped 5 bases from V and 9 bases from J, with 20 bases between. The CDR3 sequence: CASSPDGGSRVTIYF. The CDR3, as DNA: TGTGCCAGCAGTCCCGATGGAGGGAGTAGGGTCACCATATATTTT.

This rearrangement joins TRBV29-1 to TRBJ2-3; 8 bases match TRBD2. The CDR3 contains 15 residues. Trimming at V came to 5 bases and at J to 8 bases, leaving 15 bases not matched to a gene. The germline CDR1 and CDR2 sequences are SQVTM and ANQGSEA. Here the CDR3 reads CSVPGTSGGGATQYF. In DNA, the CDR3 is TGCAGCGTTCCGGGGACTAGTGGCGGTGGCGCTACGCAGTATTTT.

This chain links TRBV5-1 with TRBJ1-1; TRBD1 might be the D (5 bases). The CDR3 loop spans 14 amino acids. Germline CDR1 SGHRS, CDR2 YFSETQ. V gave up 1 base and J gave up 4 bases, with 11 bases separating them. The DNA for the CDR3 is TGCGCCAGCAGCTTGCCAGGGCTCGGCACTGAAGCTTTCTTT. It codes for CASSLPGLGTEAFF. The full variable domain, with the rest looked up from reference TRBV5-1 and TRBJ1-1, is KAGVTQTPRYLIKTRGQQVTLSCSPISGHRSVSWYQQTPGQGLQFLFEYFSETQRNKGNFPGRFSGRQFSNSRSEMNVSTLELGDSALYLCASSLPGLGTEAFFGQGTRLTVV.

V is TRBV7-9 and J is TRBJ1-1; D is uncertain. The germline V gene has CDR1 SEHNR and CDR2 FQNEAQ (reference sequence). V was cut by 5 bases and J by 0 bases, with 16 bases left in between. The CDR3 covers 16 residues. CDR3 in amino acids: CASSVSYGEMNTEAFF. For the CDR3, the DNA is TGTGCCAGCAGCGTAAGCTACGGGGAAATGAACACTGAAGCTTTCTTT.

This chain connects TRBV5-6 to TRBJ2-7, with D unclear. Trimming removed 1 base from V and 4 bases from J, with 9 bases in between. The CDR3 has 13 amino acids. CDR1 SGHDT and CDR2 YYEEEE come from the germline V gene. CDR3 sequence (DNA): TGTGCCAGCAGCTTGTACGACAATTACGAGCAGTACTTC. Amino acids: CASSLYDNYEQYF.

Here the CDR3 DNA reads TGTGCCAGCGGAAAACAGGGGGCTAAAGGAATGAACACTGAAGCTTTCTTT. Protein sequence: CASGKQGAKGMNTEAFF. J is TRBJ1-1 and V is TRBV27; the match to TRBD1 covers 9 bases. V was pared by 8 bases and J by 0 bases, with 13 bases of the junction left unmatched. CDR3 length: 17 residues. Germline values: CDR1 MNHEY, CDR2 SMNVEV (reference sequence).

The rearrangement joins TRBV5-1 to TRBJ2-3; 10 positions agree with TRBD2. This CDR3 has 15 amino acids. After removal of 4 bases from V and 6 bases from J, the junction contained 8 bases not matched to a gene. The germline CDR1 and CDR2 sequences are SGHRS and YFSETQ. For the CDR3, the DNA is TGCGCCAGCAGCCTTTTCAAGCGGGAGGGCGATACGCAGTATTTT. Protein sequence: CASSLFKREGDTQYF.

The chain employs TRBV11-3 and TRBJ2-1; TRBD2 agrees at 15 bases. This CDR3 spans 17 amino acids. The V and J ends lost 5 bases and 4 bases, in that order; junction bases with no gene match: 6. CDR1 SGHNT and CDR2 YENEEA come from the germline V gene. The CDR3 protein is CASSPGTSGRQYNEQFF. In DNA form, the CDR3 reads TGTGCCAGCAGCCCAGGGACTAGCGGGAGGCAATACAATGAGCAGTTCTTC.

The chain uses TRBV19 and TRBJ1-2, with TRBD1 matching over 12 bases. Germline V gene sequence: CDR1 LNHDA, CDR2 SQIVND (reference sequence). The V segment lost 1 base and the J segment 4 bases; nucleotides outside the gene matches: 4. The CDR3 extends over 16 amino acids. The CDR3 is CASSIAGTGGLYGYTF. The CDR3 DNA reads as TGTGCCAGTAGTATAGCAGGGACAGGGGGCCTCTATGGCTACACCTTC.

This CDR3 reads CASRRTPDQPQHF. As DNA, the CDR3 is TGTGCCAGCAGGCGGACACCGGATCAGCCCCAGCATTTT. V and J are TRBV6-5 and TRBJ1-5; the D gene is possibly TRBD1 (5 bases). This CDR3 contains 13 residues. From germline, CDR1 is MNHEY and CDR2 SVGAGI. Trimming shortened V by 6 bases and J by 5 bases, and 11 bases separated the two germline ends.

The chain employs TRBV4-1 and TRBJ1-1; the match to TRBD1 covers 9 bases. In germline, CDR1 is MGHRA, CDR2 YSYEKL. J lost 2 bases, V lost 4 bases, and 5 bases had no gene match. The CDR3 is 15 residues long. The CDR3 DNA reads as TGCGCCAGCAGCCGGACAGGGGCCTATAACACTGAAGCTTTCTTT. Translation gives CASSRTGAYNTEAFF.

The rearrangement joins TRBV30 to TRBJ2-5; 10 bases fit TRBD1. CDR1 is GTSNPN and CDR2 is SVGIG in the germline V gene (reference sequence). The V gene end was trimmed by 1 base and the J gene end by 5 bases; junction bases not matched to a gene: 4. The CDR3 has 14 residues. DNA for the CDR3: TGTGCCTGGAGTGGGACAGGGGGGCAGGAGACCCAGTACTTC. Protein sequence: CAWSGTGGQETQYF. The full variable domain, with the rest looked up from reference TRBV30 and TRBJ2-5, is SQTIHQWPATLVQPVGSPLSLECTVEGTSNPNLYWYRQAAGRGLQLLFYSVGIGQISSEVPQNLSASRPQDRQFILSSKKLLLSDSGFYLCAWSGTGGQETQYFGPGTRLLVL.

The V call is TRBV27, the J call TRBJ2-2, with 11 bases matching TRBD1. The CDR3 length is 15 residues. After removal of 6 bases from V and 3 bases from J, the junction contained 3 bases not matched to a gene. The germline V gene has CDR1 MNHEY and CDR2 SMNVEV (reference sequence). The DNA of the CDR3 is TGTGCCAGCAGATGGACAGGGGGCGACACCGGGGAGCTGTTTTTT. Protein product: CASRWTGGDTGELFF.

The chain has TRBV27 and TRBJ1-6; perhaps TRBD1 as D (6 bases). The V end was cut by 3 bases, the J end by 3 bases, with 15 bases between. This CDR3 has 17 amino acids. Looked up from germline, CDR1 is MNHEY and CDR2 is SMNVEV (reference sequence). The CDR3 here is CASSFDPTGNYNSPLHF. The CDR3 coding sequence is TGTGCCAGCAGTTTTGACCCAACAGGGAACTATAATTCACCCCTCCACTTT.

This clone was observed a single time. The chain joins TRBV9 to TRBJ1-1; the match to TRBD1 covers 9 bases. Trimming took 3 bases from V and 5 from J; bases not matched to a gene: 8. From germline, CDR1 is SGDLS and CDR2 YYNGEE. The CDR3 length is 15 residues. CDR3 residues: CASSGLQGARTEAFF. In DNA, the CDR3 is TGTGCCAGCAGCGGACTACAGGGGGCGCGGACTGAAGCTTTCTTT. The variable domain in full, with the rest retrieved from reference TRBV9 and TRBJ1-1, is DSGVTQTPKHLITATGQRVTLRCSPRSGDLSVYWYQQSLDQGLQFLIQYYNGEERAKGNILERFSAQQFPDLHSELNLSSLELGDSALYFCASSGLQGARTEAFFGQGTRLTVV.

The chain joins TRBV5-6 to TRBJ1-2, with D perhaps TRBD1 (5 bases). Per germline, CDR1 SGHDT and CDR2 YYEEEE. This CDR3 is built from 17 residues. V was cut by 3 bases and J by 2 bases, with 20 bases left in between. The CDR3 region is CASSSPLRDGPNYGYTF. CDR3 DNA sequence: TGTGCCAGCAGCTCACCACTCAGGGATGGTCCCAACTATGGCTACACCTTC.

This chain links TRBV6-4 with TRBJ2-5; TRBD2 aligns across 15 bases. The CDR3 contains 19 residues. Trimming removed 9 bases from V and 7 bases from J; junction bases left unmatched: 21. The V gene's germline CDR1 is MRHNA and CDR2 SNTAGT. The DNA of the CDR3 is TGTGCCAGGACTCCGGGACTAGCGGGGGGAAGTACCCGGAAATGGACCCAGTACTTC. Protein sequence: CARTPGLAGGSTRKWTQYF.

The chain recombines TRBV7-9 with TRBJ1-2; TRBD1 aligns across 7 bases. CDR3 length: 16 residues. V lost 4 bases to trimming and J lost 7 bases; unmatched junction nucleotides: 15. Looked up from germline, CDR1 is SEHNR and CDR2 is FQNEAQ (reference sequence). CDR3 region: CASSSQGGQSARGYTF. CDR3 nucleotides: TGTGCCAGCAGCTCTCAAGGGGGACAGTCAGCCCGTGGCTACACCTTC.

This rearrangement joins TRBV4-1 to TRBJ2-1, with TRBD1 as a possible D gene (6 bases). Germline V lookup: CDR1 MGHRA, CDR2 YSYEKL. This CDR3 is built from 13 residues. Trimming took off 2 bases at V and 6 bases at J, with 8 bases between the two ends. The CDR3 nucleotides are TGCGCCAGCAGCCAACAGGGGAGCAATGAGCAGTTCTTC. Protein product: CASSQQGSNEQFF.

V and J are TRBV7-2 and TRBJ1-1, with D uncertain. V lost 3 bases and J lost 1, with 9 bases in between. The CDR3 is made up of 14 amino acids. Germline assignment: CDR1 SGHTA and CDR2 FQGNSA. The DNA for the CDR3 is TGTGCCAGCAGCTTCGCTCGGGGGAACACTGAAGCTTTCTTT. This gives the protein CASSFARGNTEAFF.

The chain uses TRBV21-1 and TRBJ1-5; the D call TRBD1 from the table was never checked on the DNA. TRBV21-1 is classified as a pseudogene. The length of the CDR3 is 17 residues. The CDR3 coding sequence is TGTGCCAGCAGCTACCGGGACACTGCTCTTGCTGATCAGCCCCAGCATTTT. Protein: CASSYRDTALADQPQHF.

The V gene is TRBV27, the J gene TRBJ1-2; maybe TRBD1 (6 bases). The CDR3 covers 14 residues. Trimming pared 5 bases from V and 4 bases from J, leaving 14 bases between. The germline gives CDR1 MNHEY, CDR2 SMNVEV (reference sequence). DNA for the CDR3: TGTGCCAGCAGTGCCCGGACAGACCTCTATGGCTACACCTTC. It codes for CASSARTDLYGYTF.

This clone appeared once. CDR3 DNA: TGTGCCTGGAGTGTCAGGGGCAGGGGGAGCTCTGGAAACACCATATATTTT. Its translation is CAWSVRGRGSSGNTIYF. This chain uses TRBV30 with TRBJ1-3; 7 bases line up with TRBD1. CDR1 is GTSNPN, CDR2 SVGIG, per germline (reference sequence). CDR3 length equals 17 residues. The V and J ends lost 0 bases and 0 bases, in that order; junction bases with no gene match: 8.

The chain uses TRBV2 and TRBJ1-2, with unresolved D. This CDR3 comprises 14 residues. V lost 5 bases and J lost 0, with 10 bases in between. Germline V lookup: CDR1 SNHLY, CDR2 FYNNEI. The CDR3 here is CASSREGPNYGYTF. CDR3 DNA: TGTGCCAGCAGTAGGGAGGGCCCTAACTATGGCTACACCTTC.

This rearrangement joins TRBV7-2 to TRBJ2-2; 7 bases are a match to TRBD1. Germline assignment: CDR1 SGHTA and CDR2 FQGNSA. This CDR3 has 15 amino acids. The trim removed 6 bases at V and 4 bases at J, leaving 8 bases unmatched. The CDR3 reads CASRLGQASTGELFF. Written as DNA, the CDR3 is TGTGCCAGCAGACTCGGACAGGCGAGCACCGGGGAGCTGTTTTTT.

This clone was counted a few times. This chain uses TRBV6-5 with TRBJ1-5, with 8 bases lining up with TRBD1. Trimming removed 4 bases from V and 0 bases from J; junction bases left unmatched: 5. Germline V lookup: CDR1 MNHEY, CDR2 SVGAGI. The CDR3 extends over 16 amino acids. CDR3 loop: CASSSGQEYSNQPQHF. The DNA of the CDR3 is TGTGCCAGCAGTTCGGGACAGGAGTATAGCAATCAGCCCCAGCATTTT.

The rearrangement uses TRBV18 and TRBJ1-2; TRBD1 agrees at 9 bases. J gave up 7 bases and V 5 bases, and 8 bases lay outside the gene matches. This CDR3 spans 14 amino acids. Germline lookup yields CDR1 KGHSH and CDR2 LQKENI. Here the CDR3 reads CASSTTGGPGGYTF. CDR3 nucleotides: TGTGCCAGCTCAACTACAGGGGGCCCTGGTGGCTACACCTTC.